This T cell receptor (beta chain) stems from a study of Ad26.COV2.S vaccination and SARS-CoV-2 variants. Whole-study findings and limits: Reportedly, after vaccination the spike-specific CD8+ and CD4+ T cell responses displayed substantial breadth.

The V gene's germline CDR1 is LGHDT and CDR2 YNNKEL (reference sequence). With 4 bases removed from V and 1 base from J, the gap between germline ends came to 16 bases. This CDR3 has 16 residues. TCRdb keeps only in-frame clones here, not all; method: immunoSEQ multiplex PCR. The sample records about 480,000 clones, around 88% being singletons. Described treatment: some 19 received Ad26.COV2.S at low or high dose, single or two shots; 5 received placebo; per-sample allocation not given. Collection of the samples took place on day 63 after the first injection of vaccine or placebo. In regard to this clone: Its antigen is currently unknown.

This specimen consisted of peripheral blood, obtained in a trial of Ad26.COV2.S vaccine versus placebo. The sequence derives from a person between 18 and 59 years old who received the Ad26.COV2.S COVID-19 vaccine or a placebo. The chain joins TRBV3-1 (or the pseudogene TRBV3-2) to TRBJ1-1; the D gene is possibly TRBD1 (5 bases). CDR3 sequence: CASSRRSAQGNTEAFF. DNA for the CDR3: TGTGCCAGCAGCCGCCGCTCTGCCCAGGGGAACACTGAAGCTTTCTTT.